One and the same sample provided the 10 T cell receptor beta chains below, sequenced in a study of T cells after yellow fever vaccination. TCRdb processed the 5' RACE reads anew with MiXCR; each CDR3 protein has one entry. The table records a few hundred thousand distinct CDR3 sequences, around 17% of them present only once. Source: PBMCs, taken about 5 days after the first yellow fever vaccination. Receptors were obtained from a man younger than 30 who received the YFV17D yellow fever vaccine.

This clonotype was counted between two and nine times. This rearrangement joins TRBV7-9 to TRBJ1-1, with 7 bases lining up with TRBD1. Germline V CDR1 and CDR2: SEHNR, FQNEAQ (reference sequence). The CDR3 has 16 amino acids. With V trimmed by 2 bases and J by 3 bases, 9 bases remained unmatched. The CDR3 loop reads CASSLRDTGVDTEAFF. CDR3 nucleotide sequence: TGTGCCAGCAGCTTAAGGGATACAGGGGTTGACACTGAAGCTTTCTTT. The whole variable domain, remainder taken from reference TRBV7-9 and TRBJ1-1, is DTGVSQNPRHKITKRGQNVTFRCDPISEHNRLYWYRQTLGQGPEFLTYFQNEAQLEKSRLLSDRFSAERPKGSFSTLEIQRTEQGDSAMYLCASSLRDTGVDTEAFFGQGTRLTVV.

V is TRBV20-1 and J is TRBJ1-6; perhaps TRBD1 as D (5 bases). Germline loops: CDR1 DFQATT, CDR2 SNEGSKA (reference sequence). Trimming took off 6 bases at V and 14 bases at J, with 14 bases between the two ends. This CDR3 has 11 residues. The CDR3: CSATHGGTLHF. CDR3 nucleotides: TGCAGTGCCACCCACGGGGGGACCCTCCACTTT.

This clonotype was counted many times. V is TRBV5-1 and J is TRBJ2-1, with no clear D. The V end was cut by 0 bases, the J end by 7 bases, with 11 bases between. Per the germline V gene, CDR1 is SGHRS and CDR2 is YFSETQ. This CDR3 contains 14 residues. This CDR3 reads CASSLGYDGNEQFF. CDR3 sequence (DNA): TGCGCCAGCAGCTTGGGGTATGATGGGAATGAGCAGTTCTTC.

This clonotype was counted between two and nine times. The V call is TRBV4-3, the J call TRBJ1-2; no reliable D call. This CDR3 is built from 14 residues. CDR1 LGHNA and CDR2 YSLEER come from the germline V gene. Trimming removed 1 base from V and 2 bases from J, with 8 bases in between. In DNA, the CDR3 is TGCGCCAGCAGCCAAGGGGAGGAAAACTATGGCTACACCTTC. Protein sequence: CASSQGEENYGYTF.

This clonotype was detected only a few times. The rearrangement links TRBV6-5 to TRBJ2-1; D unclear. CDR1 and CDR2 (germline): MNHEY, SVGAGI. V was shortened by 6 bases and J by 5 bases, with 8 bases between the two germline ends. This CDR3 region has 12 residues. This chain's CDR3 is CASSRSHNEQFF. CDR3 coding DNA: TGTGCCAGCAGCCGTTCTCACAATGAGCAGTTCTTC.

This clonotype occurred many times. The chain recombines TRBV7-9 with TRBJ1-4, with 7 bases aligning to TRBD1. There are 14 residues in the CDR3. The V and J ends lost 6 bases and 8 bases, in that order; junction bases with no gene match: 9. The germline V gene encodes CDR1 SEHNR and CDR2 FQNEAQ (reference sequence). This chain's CDR3 is CASRPRQGQEKLFF. CDR3 sequence (DNA): TGTGCCAGCAGGCCTAGACAGGGCCAAGAAAAACTGTTTTTT.

The J gene is TRBJ2-7, the V gene TRBV20-1; 9 nucleotides align to TRBD1. The CDR3 is 14 residues long. Germline CDR1 reads DFQATT; CDR2 reads SNEGSKA (reference sequence). With 5 bases clipped from V and 3 bases from J, the junction kept 8 bases outside the gene matches. In DNA form, the CDR3 reads TGCAGTGCTTCGAAGACAGGGGGTATCTACGAGCAGTACTTC. Amino acids: CSASKTGGIYEQYF.

The chain recombines TRBV5-5 with TRBJ1-3, with D perhaps matching TRBD1 (6 bases). There are 16 residues in the CDR3. Deletions cut 2 bases from V and 0 bases from J, with 12 bases between. Germline V gene data show CDR1 as SGHKS and CDR2 as YYEKEE (reference sequence). CDR3 nucleotides: TGTGCCAGCAGCTTCCAGGGGACCAACTCTGGAAACACCATATATTTT. Translating gives CASSFQGTNSGNTIYF.

This clonotype has a handful of counts. The chain employs TRBV5-1 and TRBJ1-1, with D unresolved. Germline V gene lookup returns CDR1 SGHRS and CDR2 YFSETQ. V was pared by 7 bases and J by 1 base, with 11 bases between. This CDR3 region has 13 residues. In DNA, the CDR3 is TGCGCCAGCGGAACAGATTCGAACACTGAAGCTTTCTTT. It yields the protein CASGTDSNTEAFF.

This rearrangement joins TRBV12-3 or TRBV12-4 to TRBJ1-4; D not certain. The V and J ends lost 5 bases and 10 bases respectively, with 23 bases between them. This CDR3 has 16 residues. For the CDR3, the DNA is TGTGCCAGCAGTCGACCCTCGGCCACCCTCAGCGGAAAACTGTTTTTT. Its protein product is CASSRPSATLSGKLFF.